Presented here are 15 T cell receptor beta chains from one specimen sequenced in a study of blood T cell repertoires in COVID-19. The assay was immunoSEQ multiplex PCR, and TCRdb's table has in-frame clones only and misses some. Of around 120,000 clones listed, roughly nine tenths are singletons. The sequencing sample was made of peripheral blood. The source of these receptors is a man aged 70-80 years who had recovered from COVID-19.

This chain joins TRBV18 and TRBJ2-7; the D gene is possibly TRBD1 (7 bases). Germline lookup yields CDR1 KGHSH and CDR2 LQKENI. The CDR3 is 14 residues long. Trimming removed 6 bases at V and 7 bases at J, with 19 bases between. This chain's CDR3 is CASSVRGDRLEQYF. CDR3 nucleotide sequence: TGTGCCAGCTCTGTAAGGGGGGACAGATTGGAGCAGTACTTC.

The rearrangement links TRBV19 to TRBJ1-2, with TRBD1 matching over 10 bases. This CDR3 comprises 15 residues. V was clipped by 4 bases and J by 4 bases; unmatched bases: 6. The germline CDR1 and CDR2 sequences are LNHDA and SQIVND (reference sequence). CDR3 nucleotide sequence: TGTGCCAGTAGTACCGGACAGGGGGTTACCTATGGCTACACCTTC. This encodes CASSTGQGVTYGYTF.

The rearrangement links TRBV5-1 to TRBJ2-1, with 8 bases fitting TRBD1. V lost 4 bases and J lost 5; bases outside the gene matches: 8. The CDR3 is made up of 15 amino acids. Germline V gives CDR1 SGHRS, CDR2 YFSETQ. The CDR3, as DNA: TGCGCCAGCAGCCCATGGGACAGGCCAAACAATGAGCAGTTCTTC. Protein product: CASSPWDRPNNEQFF.

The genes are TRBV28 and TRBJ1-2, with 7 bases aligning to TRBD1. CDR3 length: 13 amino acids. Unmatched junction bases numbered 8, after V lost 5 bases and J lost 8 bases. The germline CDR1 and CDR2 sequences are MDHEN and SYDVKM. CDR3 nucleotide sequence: TGTGCCAGCAGTCTCCTAGACAGGGACGGCTACACCTTC. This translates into CASSLLDRDGYTF.

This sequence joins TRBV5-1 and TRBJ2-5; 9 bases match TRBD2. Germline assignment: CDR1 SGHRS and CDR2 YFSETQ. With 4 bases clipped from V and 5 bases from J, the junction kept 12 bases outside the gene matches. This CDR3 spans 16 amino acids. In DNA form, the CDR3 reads TGCGCCAGCAGCATGATAGCGGGGGCCTCTGGGGAGACCCAGTACTTC. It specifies CASSMIAGASGETQYF.

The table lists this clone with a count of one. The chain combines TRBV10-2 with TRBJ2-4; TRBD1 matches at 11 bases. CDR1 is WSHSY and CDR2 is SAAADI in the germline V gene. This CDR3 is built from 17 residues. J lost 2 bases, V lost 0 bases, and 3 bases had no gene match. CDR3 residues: CASSESGTGGSKNIQYF. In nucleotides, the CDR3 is TGCGCCAGCAGTGAGTCGGGGACAGGGGGGTCCAAAAACATTCAGTACTTC.

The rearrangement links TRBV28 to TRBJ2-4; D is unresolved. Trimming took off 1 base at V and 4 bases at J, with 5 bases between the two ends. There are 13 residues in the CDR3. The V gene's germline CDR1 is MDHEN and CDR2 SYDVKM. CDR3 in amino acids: CASSLYTKNIQYF. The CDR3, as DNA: TGTGCCAGCAGTTTATACACGAAAAACATTCAGTACTTC.

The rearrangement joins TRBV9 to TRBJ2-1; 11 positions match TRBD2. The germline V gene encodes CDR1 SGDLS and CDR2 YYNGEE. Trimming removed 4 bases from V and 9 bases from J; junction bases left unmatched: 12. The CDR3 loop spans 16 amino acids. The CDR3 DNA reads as TGTGCCAGCAGCCCCACCGGGACTAGCGGACTTCGTGAGCAGTTCTTC. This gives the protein CASSPTGTSGLREQFF.

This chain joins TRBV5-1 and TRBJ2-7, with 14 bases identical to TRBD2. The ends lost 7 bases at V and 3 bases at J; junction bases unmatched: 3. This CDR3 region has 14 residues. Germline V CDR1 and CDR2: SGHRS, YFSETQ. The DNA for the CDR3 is TGCGCCAGCGGGGGGACTAGCGGGAGCTACGAGCAGTACTTC. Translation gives CASGGTSGSYEQYF.

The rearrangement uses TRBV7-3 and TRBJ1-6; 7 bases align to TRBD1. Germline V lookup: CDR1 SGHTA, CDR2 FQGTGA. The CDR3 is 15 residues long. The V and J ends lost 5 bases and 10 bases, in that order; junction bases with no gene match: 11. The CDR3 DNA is TGTGCCAGCAGCCTGAACAGGGGATCAGGGTCACCCCTCCACTTT. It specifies CASSLNRGSGSPLHF.

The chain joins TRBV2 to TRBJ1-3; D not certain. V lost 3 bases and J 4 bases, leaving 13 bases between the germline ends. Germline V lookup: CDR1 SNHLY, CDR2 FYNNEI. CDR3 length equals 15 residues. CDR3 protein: CASSEFRGFGNTIYF. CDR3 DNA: TGTGCCAGCAGTGAGTTTCGGGGATTCGGAAACACCATATATTTT.

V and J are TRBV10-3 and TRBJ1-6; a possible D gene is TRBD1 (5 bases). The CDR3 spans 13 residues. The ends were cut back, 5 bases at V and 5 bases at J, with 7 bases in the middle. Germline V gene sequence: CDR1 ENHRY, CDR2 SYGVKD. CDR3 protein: CAISIRDNSPLHF. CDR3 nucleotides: TGTGCCATCAGTATCAGGGATAATTCACCCCTCCACTTT.

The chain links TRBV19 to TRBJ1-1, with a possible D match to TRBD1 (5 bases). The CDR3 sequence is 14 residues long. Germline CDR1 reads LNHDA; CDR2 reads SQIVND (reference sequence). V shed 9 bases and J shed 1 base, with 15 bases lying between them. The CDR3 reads CASYRGIWNTEAFF. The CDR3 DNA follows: TGTGCCAGCTATAGGGGTATTTGGAACACTGAAGCTTTCTTT.

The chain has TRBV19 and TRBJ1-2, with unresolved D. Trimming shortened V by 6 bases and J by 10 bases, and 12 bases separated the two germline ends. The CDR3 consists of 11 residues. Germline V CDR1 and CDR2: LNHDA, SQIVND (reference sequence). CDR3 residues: CASSRGVLYTF. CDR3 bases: TGTGCCAGTAGCCGGGGAGTCCTCTACACCTTC.

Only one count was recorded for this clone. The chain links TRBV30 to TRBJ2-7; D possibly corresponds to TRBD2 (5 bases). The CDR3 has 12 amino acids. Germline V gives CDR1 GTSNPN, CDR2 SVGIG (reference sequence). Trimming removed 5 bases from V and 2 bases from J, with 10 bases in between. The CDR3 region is CAWDAGTYEQYF. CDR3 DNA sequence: TGTGCCTGGGACGCCGGGACCTACGAGCAGTACTTC.